One sample yielded the 30 T cell receptor beta chains listed below, sequenced in a study of identical twins. TCRdb passed the 5' RACE reads through MiXCR, listing each CDR3 protein once. The sample contains about 690,000 distinct CDR3 sequences, 5.5% to 7.5% of which appear only once. The sample consisted of naive T cells sorted from blood. These receptors came from a man between 18 and 35 years old in good health.

Ten or more counts support this clonotype. The J gene is TRBJ2-3, the V gene TRBV20-1; the match to TRBD1 covers 9 bases. This CDR3 has 13 residues. CDR1 and CDR2 (germline): DFQATT, SNEGSKA (reference sequence). V was pared by 6 bases and J by 5 bases, with 6 bases of the junction left unmatched. CDR3 in DNA: TGCAGTGCGGGGGACAGGGCTAAAGATACGCAGTATTTT. Encoded protein: CSAGDRAKDTQYF.

This clonotype has a count of ten or more. V and J are TRBV25-1 and TRBJ2-3; D may be TRBD2 (5 bases). CDR1 and CDR2 from the germline V gene are MGHDK and SYGVNS. The CDR3 has 15 residues. Trimming took 6 bases from V and 0 from J, leaving 13 bases between them. The CDR3 protein is CASRGEGTSTDTQYF. In DNA form, the CDR3 reads TGTGCCAGCAGGGGAGAGGGCACTAGCACAGATACGCAGTATTTT.

The chain combines TRBV20-1 with TRBJ2-5; the D is unclear. This CDR3 is 12 amino acids long. Germline CDR1 DFQATT, CDR2 SNEGSKA (reference sequence). V shed 5 bases and J shed 4 bases, with 11 bases lying between them. Here the CDR3 reads CSAPDLGETQYF. DNA for the CDR3: TGCAGTGCTCCGGATCTGGGAGAGACCCAGTACTTC.

Only a few counts were recorded for this clonotype. The genes are TRBV15 and TRBJ2-1, with TRBD2 as a possible D gene (5 bases). Between the trimmed V and J ends, which lost 7 bases and 6 bases, there was a span of 22 bases. CDR1 is LNHNV and CDR2 is YYDKDF in the germline V gene (reference sequence). The CDR3 spans 16 residues. CDR3 in amino acids: CATTDRGRDLGNEQFF. The CDR3 coding sequence is TGTGCCACCACGGACCGGGGTAGGGATTTGGGCAATGAGCAGTTCTTC.

This clonotype was found a few times. V gene TRBV7-9 combines with J gene TRBJ2-7; 11 bases match TRBD1. Losses at the gene ends were 5 bases for V and 5 bases for J; bases not matched to a gene: 11. This CDR3 has 16 amino acids. Germline V gene data show CDR1 as SEHNR and CDR2 as FQNEAQ (reference sequence). CDR3 amino acids: CASSQAPGQGGNEQYV. CDR3 coding DNA: TGTGCCAGCAGCCAGGCCCCGGGACAGGGGGGCAACGAGCAGTACGTC.

In its sample, this clonotype was seen many times. The rearrangement links TRBV7-2 to TRBJ2-2; the D gene could be TRBD1 or TRBD2 (5 bases each). Trimming cost V 6 bases and J 7 bases, with 18 bases left between them. This CDR3 contains 15 residues. Germline V gene lookup returns CDR1 SGHTA and CDR2 FQGNSA. The CDR3 DNA reads TGTGCCAGCAGGTTGGGGGTAGTTTCGGGCGGGGAGCTGTTTTTT. It yields the protein CASRLGVVSGGELFF.

The sample holds many counts of this clonotype. This chain uses TRBV12-3 or TRBV12-4 with TRBJ2-3; D perhaps matches TRBD1 (5 bases). The CDR3 totals 17 residues. The V and J ends lost 2 bases and 0 bases respectively, with 15 bases between them. CDR3 protein: CASSLSGHQSSTDTQYF. The CDR3 DNA reads TGTGCCAGCAGTTTAAGTGGACACCAATCTAGCACAGATACGCAGTATTTT.

This clonotype was counted many times. This chain connects TRBV12-3 or TRBV12-4 to TRBJ2-1; a weak D match, TRBD2 (5 bases). This CDR3 spans 13 amino acids. V was shortened by 6 bases and J by 9 bases, with 15 bases between the two germline ends. CDR3 residues: CASSPYRETEQFF. The CDR3 coding sequence is TGTGCCAGCAGCCCCTATCGGGAAACTGAGCAGTTCTTC.

This clonotype was recorded a few times. J is TRBJ2-7 and V is TRBV5-6; possibly TRBD1 for D (7 bases). Germline assignment: CDR1 SGHDT and CDR2 YYEEEE. The germline V and J ends were trimmed by 4 bases and 2 bases, with 13 bases remaining between them. The CDR3 extends over 14 amino acids. This CDR3 is CASSGGTDPYEQYF. CDR3 sequence (DNA): TGTGCCAGCAGCGGAGGGACAGACCCCTACGAGCAGTACTTC.

This clonotype has at least ten counts. Since no conserved phenylalanine or tryptophan closes the CDR3, a read error is the likely cause. Because the CDR3's place on the DNA is in doubt, the DNA is left out and the CDR3 is given as listed by TCRdb. This chain uses TRBV29-1 with TRBJ2-3; TRBD1, the table's D call, was not compared with the DNA. The CDR3 has 8 amino acids, counting both end residues. CDR1 and CDR2 from the germline V gene are SQVTM and ANQGSEA. CDR3 amino acids: CSSHGDRT.

In this sample, this clonotype turned up a few times. The J gene is TRBJ2-7, the V gene TRBV12-3 or TRBV12-4, with D uncertain. This CDR3 is built from 13 residues. The ends were cut back, 3 bases at V and 7 bases at J, with 13 bases in the middle. The CDR3 region is CASSFGVGLEQYV. The CDR3 coding sequence is TGTGCCAGCAGTTTTGGGGTGGGGTTAGAGCAGTACGTC.

This clonotype was detected a few times. CDR3 in DNA: TGTGCCAGCAGCCCGAGAGCGGGAGTAATCCTAGATACGCAGTATTTT. Residues: CASSPRAGVILDTQYF. This chain joins TRBV14 and TRBJ2-3, with TRBD2 identical over 8 bases. The CDR3 has 16 residues. Germline CDR1 reads SGHDN; CDR2 reads FVKESK. V lost 4 bases, J lost 5 bases, and 11 bases stayed unmatched.

The V call is TRBV5-1, the J call TRBJ1-1; D uncertain. The germline gives CDR1 SGHRS, CDR2 YFSETQ. Trimming took off 0 bases at V and 4 bases at J, with 7 bases between the two ends. This CDR3 contains 13 residues. DNA of the CDR3: TGCGCCAGCAGCTTGGAAGGGTTCACTGAAGCTTTCTTT. Protein: CASSLEGFTEAFF. The full variable domain, rest sourced from reference TRBV5-1 and TRBJ1-1, is KAGVTQTPRYLIKTRGQQVTLSCSPISGHRSVSWYQQTPGQGLQFLFEYFSETQRNKGNFPGRFSGRQFSNSRSEMNVSTLELGDSALYLCASSLEGFTEAFFGQGTRLTVV.

The rearrangement joins TRBV5-6 to TRBJ1-4; D is unclear. Deletions cut 3 bases from V and 5 bases from J, with 14 bases between. The CDR3 loop spans 15 amino acids. CDR1 is SGHDT and CDR2 is YYEEEE in the germline V gene. The chain's CDR3 is CASSYRRGVNEKLFF. Here the CDR3 DNA reads TGTGCCAGCAGCTATCGACGCGGGGTCAATGAAAAACTGTTTTTT.

The table lists this clonotype with a few counts. The chain is built from TRBV5-1 and TRBJ2-3; possible D gene TRBD2, 6 bases. V was shortened by 4 bases and J by 5 bases, with 14 bases between the two germline ends. The CDR3 sequence is 14 residues long. Germline CDR1 reads SGHRS; CDR2 reads YFSETQ. CDR3 in amino acids: CASSGVRGIDTQYF. The CDR3 DNA reads as TGCGCCAGCAGCGGGGTTCGCGGGATAGATACGCAGTATTTT.

The V call is TRBV10-1, the J call TRBJ1-3; D gene ambiguous. Germline CDR1 WNHNN, CDR2 SYGVQD (reference sequence). V was trimmed by 7 bases and J by 0 bases, leaving 7 bases between them. CDR3 length: 13 amino acids. The CDR3 DNA follows: TGCGCCAGCAAGCAAAGCTCTGGAAACACCATATATTTT. Residues: CASKQSSGNTIYF.

This clonotype appeared many times. The V gene is TRBV12-3 or TRBV12-4, the J gene TRBJ2-5; possibly TRBD1 for D (6 bases). Between the trimmed V and J ends, which lost 6 bases and 2 bases, there was a span of 22 bases. This CDR3 contains 17 residues. CDR3 nucleotide sequence: TGTGCCAGCAGAGCTAGATCGACAGGAGAGCTACAAGAGACCCAGTACTTC. Amino acids: CASRARSTGELQETQYF.

This clonotype was picked up a small number of times. The genes are TRBV7-9 and TRBJ2-5, with TRBD1 as a possible D gene (6 bases). The CDR3 has 16 residues. V lost 5 bases to trimming and J lost 7 bases, with 23 bases between them. CDR1 and CDR2 (germline): SEHNR, FQNEAQ (reference sequence). The CDR3 DNA follows: TGTGCCAGCAGCCGATTCCGCGAGGGGGAGAAAGGGACCCAGTACTTC. It is translated as CASSRFREGEKGTQYF.

This clonotype was seen ten or more times. The chain has TRBV18 and TRBJ1-5; 8 bases align to TRBD1. Trimming removed 6 bases from V and 7 bases from J; junction bases left unmatched: 8. Germline-derived CDR1 and CDR2 are KGHSH and LQKENI. This CDR3 has 14 amino acids. DNA for the CDR3: TGTGCCAGCTCCACGAGGACAGGGCCCCAGCCCCAGCATTTT. Protein: CASSTRTGPQPQHF.

In its sample, this clonotype was seen many times. The gene calls are TRBV20-1 and TRBJ1-2, with TRBD1 matching 12 bases. The CDR3 extends over 14 amino acids. Germline V lookup: CDR1 DFQATT, CDR2 SNEGSKA (reference sequence). CDR3 nucleotides: TGCAGCACCTACCGGGACAGGGGGCGGGATGGCTACACCTTC. Translation: CSTYRDRGRDGYTF.

The table lists this clonotype with many counts. The chain uses TRBV2 and TRBJ1-5, with D tentatively TRBD1 (5 bases). The CDR3 is made up of 15 amino acids. Germline CDR1 is SNHLY and CDR2 is FYNNEI. V was shortened by 2 bases and J by 6 bases, with 14 bases between the two germline ends. CDR3 region: CASSERRGPFQPQHF. The DNA for the CDR3 is TGTGCCAGCAGTGAACGTAGGGGCCCATTTCAGCCCCAGCATTTT.

This clonotype was recorded many times. J is TRBJ1-2 and V is TRBV7-2; TRBD1 matches at 10 bases. The CDR3 sequence is 14 residues long. Looked up from germline, CDR1 is SGHTA and CDR2 is FQGNSA. The ends lost 1 base at V and 5 bases at J; junction bases unmatched: 1. The CDR3 reads CASSLGGQGYGYTF. In DNA, the CDR3 is TGTGCCAGCAGCTTAGGGGGACAGGGGTATGGCTACACCTTC. The whole variable domain, filled in from reference TRBV7-2 and TRBJ1-2, reads GAGVSQSPSNKVTEKGKDVELRCDPISGHTALYWYRQSLGQGLEFLIYFQGNSAPDKSGLPSDRFSAERTGGSVSTLTIQRTQQEDSAVYLCASSLGGQGYGYTFGSGTRLTVV.

In its sample, this clonotype was seen many times. This chain links TRBV20-1 with TRBJ1-3; D is unclear. Germline V gene lookup returns CDR1 DFQATT and CDR2 SNEGSKA (reference sequence). This CDR3 comprises 15 residues. Trimming shortened V by 1 base and J by 0 bases, and 10 bases separated the two germline ends. This chain's CDR3 is CSARGATNSGNTIYF. CDR3 sequence (DNA): TGCAGTGCTAGAGGGGCAACTAACTCTGGAAACACCATATATTTT.

This clonotype was seen only a few times. CDR3 loop: CASSQGWTGRVDEQYF. CDR3 nucleotides: TGTGCCAGCAGCCAAGGCTGGACAGGGAGGGTTGACGAGCAGTACTTC. The chain uses TRBV14 and TRBJ2-7; possible D gene TRBD1, 8 bases. V lost 1 base, J lost 5 bases, and 18 bases lay in between. The CDR3 is 16 amino acids. CDR1 is SGHDN, CDR2 FVKESK, per germline. Filled out from reference TRBV14 and TRBJ2-7, the complete variable domain reads EAGVTQFPSHSVIEKGQTVTLRCDPISGHDNLYWYRRVMGKEIKFLLHFVKESKQDESGMPNNRFLAERTGGTYSTLKVQPAELEDSGVYFCASSQGWTGRVDEQYFGPGTRLTVT.

The rearrangement links TRBV7-7 to TRBJ2-5, with 12 positions matching TRBD2. The germline gives CDR1 SSHAT, CDR2 FNYEAQ (reference sequence). CDR3 size: 15 residues. V trimming: 3 bases; J trimming: 3 bases; junction bases outside the gene matches: 2. This CDR3 is CASSFRLAGEETQYF. CDR3 DNA sequence: TGTGCCAGCAGCTTTAGACTAGCGGGGGAAGAGACCCAGTACTTC.

This clonotype was found a few times. The chain combines TRBV14 with TRBJ1-1; D uncertain. The CDR3 contains 19 residues. Trimming stripped 0 bases from V and 0 bases from J, with 20 bases between. In germline, CDR1 is SGHDN, CDR2 FVKESK. The CDR3 loop is CASSQDPARVGWMNTEAFF. For the CDR3, the DNA is TGTGCCAGCAGCCAAGATCCGGCCAGAGTAGGGTGGATGAACACTGAAGCTTTCTTT.

This clonotype was seen a handful of times. The V gene is TRBV6-5, the J gene TRBJ2-2; D gene unclear. CDR3 length: 12 amino acids. With 7 bases removed from V and 5 bases from J, the gap between germline ends came to 8 bases. Germline loops: CDR1 MNHEY, CDR2 SVGAGI. In DNA form, the CDR3 reads TGTGCCAGCACGGACGGAACCGGGGAGCTGTTTTTT. This codes for CASTDGTGELFF.

This chain links TRBV5-1 with TRBJ2-5; 9 bases agree with TRBD2. Losses at the gene ends were 0 bases for V and 3 bases for J; bases not matched to a gene: 6. CDR3 length: 16 amino acids. CDR1 SGHRS and CDR2 YFSETQ come from the germline V gene. In DNA form, the CDR3 reads TGCGCCAGCAGCTTGGGTGGTAGCGGGAGTGAAGAGACCCAGTACTTC. Amino acids: CASSLGGSGSEETQYF.

This clonotype has a count of ten or more. The rearrangement uses TRBV20-1 and TRBJ2-1; 11 nucleotides match TRBD2. This CDR3 has 16 amino acids. CDR1 is DFQATT and CDR2 is SNEGSKA in the germline V gene (reference sequence). V was pared by 2 bases and J by 10 bases, with 13 bases of the junction left unmatched. The CDR3 loop reads CSARLWLAGGNDEQFF. CDR3 in DNA: TGCAGTGCTAGACTTTGGCTAGCGGGAGGAAATGACGAGCAGTTCTTC.

The genes are TRBV5-1 and TRBJ2-3, with a tentative D call TRBD2 (5 bases). V was clipped by 4 bases and J by 4 bases, with 19 bases between them. The CDR3 spans 16 residues. CDR1 is SGHRS and CDR2 is YFSETQ in the germline V gene. As DNA, the CDR3 is TGCGCCAGCAGCCCGAGAGTGGCCCCCGGGGCAGATACGCAGTATTTT. It codes for CASSPRVAPGADTQYF.